The rows below give T cell receptor beta chains drawn from one sample of a study of cytomegalovirus exposure and HLA in healthy donors. TCRdb's table, derived via immunoSEQ multiplex PCR, lists solely in-frame clones and lacks some. The table shows roughly 65,000 clones, with around four fifths occurring only once. Sequencing input: PBMCs. The receptor set was obtained from a woman in her twenties or thirties in good health and CMV-seronegative. The CDR3 runs from the conserved cysteine through the conserved F or W. Fields, in order: V gene, J gene, D gene, clone size, CDR3 DNA, CDR3 protein. The D gene is left open where the match is weak. Some rows have no size entry. The others give once, few or many, or a class for an expanded clone.

V gene: TRBV5-6
J gene: TRBJ1-1
D gene: NA
clone size: NA
CDR3 DNA: TGTGCCAGCAGCCCAATCGGCGGGAACACTGAAGCTTTCTTT
CDR3 protein: CASSPIGGNTEAFF

V gene: TRBV27
J gene: TRBJ2-7
D gene: NA
clone size: once
CDR3 DNA: TGTGCCAGCAGTTTATCGAACCCAGGGGACCCGCAGTACTTC
CDR3 protein: CASSLSNPGDPQYF

V gene: TRBV29-1
J gene: TRBJ1-2
D gene: NA
clone size: once
CDR3 DNA: TGCAGCGTTGAAAGGGCAGGGTCTCTTTATGGCTACACCTTC
CDR3 protein: CSVERAGSLYGYTF

V gene: TRBV6-1
J gene: TRBJ2-7
D gene: TRBD1
clone size: NA
CDR3 DNA: TGTGCCAGCAGTGAAACCCCCGGGACAGGGGGTACCGAGCAGTACTTC
CDR3 protein: CASSETPGTGGTEQYF

V gene: TRBV5-1
J gene: TRBJ2-3
D gene: NA
clone size: NA
CDR3 DNA: TGCGCCAGCCACGCCGGGTACACAGATACGCAGTATTTT
CDR3 protein: CASHAGYTDTQYF

V gene: TRBV2
J gene: TRBJ1-3
D gene: NA
clone size: NA
CDR3 DNA: TGTGCCAGCACCGACCAAGACGGACAGGGAAACACCATATATTTT
CDR3 protein: CASTDQDGQGNTIYF

V gene: TRBV9
J gene: TRBJ2-7
D gene: TRBD1
clone size: NA
CDR3 DNA: TGTGCCAGCAGCGTAGGCGGACAGGGTGGGTACGAGCAGTACTTC
CDR3 protein: CASSVGGQGGYEQYF

V gene: TRBV2
J gene: TRBJ1-2
D gene: NA
clone size: NA
CDR3 DNA: TGTGCCAGCACAGGGGTGGGGACCTATGGCTACACCTTC
CDR3 protein: CASTGVGTYGYTF

V gene: TRBV28
J gene: TRBJ1-2
D gene: TRBD1
clone size: NA
CDR3 DNA: TGTGCCAGCAGTTTGGGGACAGGGAGAAAGTCGGCCTTC
CDR3 protein: CASSLGTGRKSAF

V gene: TRBV6-1
J gene: TRBJ1-1
D gene: NA
clone size: NA
CDR3 DNA: TGTGCCAGCAGTGTTGACTCATGGCTTCCCACTGAAGCTTTCTTT
CDR3 protein: CASSVDSWLPTEAFF

V gene: TRBV7-8
J gene: TRBJ2-1
D gene: TRBD2
clone size: once
CDR3 DNA: TGTGCCAGCAGCCGCGGGGGCTCCTACAATGAGCAGTTCTTC
CDR3 protein: CASSRGGSYNEQFF

V gene: TRBV10-2
J gene: TRBJ2-5
D gene: NA
clone size: NA
CDR3 DNA: TGCGCCAGCAGTCATTCCAGAGAGACCCAGTACTTC
CDR3 protein: CASSHSRETQYF

V gene: TRBV2
J gene: TRBJ2-3
D gene: TRBD1
clone size: NA
CDR3 DNA: TGTGCCAGCAGTGTGGACAGGAGCACAGATACGCAGTATTTT
CDR3 protein: CASSVDRSTDTQYF

V gene: TRBV7-9
J gene: TRBJ1-1
D gene: NA
clone size: NA
CDR3 DNA: TGTGCCAGCAGCTTAGGCCTAATGAACACTGAAGCTTTCTTT
CDR3 protein: CASSLGLMNTEAFF

V gene: TRBV4-1
J gene: TRBJ2-7
D gene: TRBD1
clone size: NA
CDR3 DNA: TGCGCCAGCAGCCAAACCGACAGGGGGGCCTACGAGCAGTACTTC
CDR3 protein: CASSQTDRGAYEQYF

V gene: TRBV9
J gene: TRBJ2-1
D gene: TRBD1
clone size: NA
CDR3 DNA: TGTGCCAGCAATTCAGGACAGGATTTAAAGAATGAGCAGTTCTTC
CDR3 protein: CASNSGQDLKNEQFF

V gene: TRBV7-9
J gene: TRBJ2-2
D gene: TRBD2
clone size: NA
CDR3 DNA: TGTGCCAGCAGCTCCCGGGGGGACACCGGGGAGCTGTTTTTT
CDR3 protein: CASSSRGDTGELFF

V gene: TRBV28
J gene: TRBJ2-3
D gene: NA
clone size: NA
CDR3 DNA: TGTGCCAGCAGTCCCAGAGCCGGGACTGGCTATACGCAGTATTTT
CDR3 protein: CASSPRAGTGYTQYF

V gene: TRBV6-4
J gene: TRBJ2-1
D gene: TRBD2
clone size: NA
CDR3 DNA: TGTGCCAGCAGTGACTCCGGCGGGGGGCAAAGTAATGAGCAGTTCTTC
CDR3 protein: CASSDSGGGQSNEQFF

V gene: TRBV28
J gene: TRBJ1-5
D gene: NA
clone size: NA
CDR3 DNA: TGTGCCAGCAGTTTATACAGTTTCAATCAGCCCCAGCATTTT
CDR3 protein: CASSLYSFNQPQHF

V gene: TRBV29-1
J gene: TRBJ2-2
D gene: TRBD2
clone size: once
CDR3 DNA: TGCAGCGCTCGACTAGCGGGAGGTAACACCGGGGAGCTGTTTTTT
CDR3 protein: CSARLAGGNTGELFF

V gene: TRBV4-1
J gene: TRBJ1-5
D gene: NA
clone size: NA
CDR3 DNA: TGCGCCAGCAGCCAAGCCCCCTTAAGGGGAAGCAATCAGCCCCAGCATTTT
CDR3 protein: CASSQAPLRGSNQPQHF

V gene: TRBV7-9
J gene: TRBJ2-7
D gene: TRBD2
clone size: few
CDR3 DNA: TGTGCCAGCAGCCCCGGGGGGATCAGCTCCTACGAGCAGTACTTC
CDR3 protein: CASSPGGISSYEQYF

V gene: TRBV4-1
J gene: TRBJ2-7
D gene: TRBD2
clone size: NA
CDR3 DNA: TGCGCCAGCAGCCTAATCCGGGGGGGTGACTACGAGCAGTACTTC
CDR3 protein: CASSLIRGGDYEQYF

V gene: TRBV7-7
J gene: TRBJ2-1
D gene: NA
clone size: NA
CDR3 DNA: TGTGCTAGCAGCTTAAACGCGGCCAATGAGCAGTTCTTC
CDR3 protein: CASSLNAANEQFF

V gene: TRBV30
J gene: TRBJ2-7
D gene: NA
clone size: NA
CDR3 DNA: TGTGCCTGGGGATATAGTGGGGGCAAGAACGAGCAGTACTTC
CDR3 protein: CAWGYSGGKNEQYF

V gene: TRBV30
J gene: TRBJ2-7
D gene: TRBD1
clone size: NA
CDR3 DNA: TGTGCCTGGATCGGGACAGGTCCATACGAGCAGTACTTC
CDR3 protein: CAWIGTGPYEQYF

V gene: TRBV11-2
J gene: TRBJ1-2
D gene: TRBD1
clone size: once
CDR3 DNA: TGTGCCAGCAGCTTAGGGGACAGGCCCTATGGCTACACCTTC
CDR3 protein: CASSLGDRPYGYTF

V gene: TRBV30
J gene: TRBJ2-1
D gene: NA
clone size: NA
CDR3 DNA: TGTGCCTGGAGTGTACGAATTTCAGGGGAGCAGTTCTTC
CDR3 protein: CAWSVRISGEQFF

V gene: TRBV6-1
J gene: TRBJ2-7
D gene: NA
clone size: NA
CDR3 DNA: TGTGCCAGCAGTGAAGCGCGCCTTAGCTCCTACGAGCAGTACTTC
CDR3 protein: CASSEARLSSYEQYF